The 13 T cell receptor beta chains listed next were all sequenced from one sample in a study of blood T cell repertoires in COVID-19. Assay: immunoSEQ multiplex PCR; the TCRdb copy retains only in-frame clones and omits some. The data show around 150,000 clones, approximately 80% seen once. The sequencing sample was made of PBMCs or T cells enriched from blood (not recorded which). These receptors were obtained from a man in his fifties who had recovered from COVID-19.

The chain couples TRBV11-3 to TRBJ2-2; D might be TRBD2 (7 bases). This CDR3 has 17 residues. From germline, CDR1 is SGHNT and CDR2 YENEEA. The V and J ends lost 1 base and 4 bases respectively, with 16 bases between them. The chain's CDR3 is CASSLGPGGASTGELFF. The CDR3 nucleotides are TGTGCCAGCAGCTTAGGACCGGGGGGCGCGAGCACCGGGGAGCTGTTTTTT.

The J gene is TRBJ1-3, the V gene TRBV28; 7 bases agree with TRBD1. This CDR3 is built from 16 residues. Germline values: CDR1 MDHEN, CDR2 SYDVKM. Losses at the gene ends were 4 bases for V and 3 bases for J; bases not matched to a gene: 9. The CDR3 region is CASSSHDRVSGNTIYF. The CDR3 coding sequence is TGTGCCAGCAGTTCCCATGACAGGGTTAGTGGAAACACCATATATTTT.

V and J are TRBV30 and TRBJ1-5; 12 bases are shared with TRBD1. J gave up 8 bases and V 2 bases, and 4 bases lay outside the gene matches. This CDR3 spans 14 amino acids. Germline assignment: CDR1 GTSNPN and CDR2 SVGIG (reference sequence). CDR3 residues: CAWSLGTGGKPQHF. CDR3 sequence (DNA): TGTGCCTGGAGTCTAGGGACAGGGGGCAAGCCCCAGCATTTT.

This chain links TRBV28 with TRBJ1-2, with a tentative D call TRBD1 (6 bases). CDR1 and CDR2 from the germline V gene are MDHEN and SYDVKM. The CDR3 has 16 residues. The germline V and J ends were trimmed by 5 bases and 0 bases, with 16 bases remaining between them. The chain's CDR3 is CASSASGHQTNYGYTF. CDR3 DNA: TGTGCCAGCAGTGCGTCGGGACACCAAACTAACTATGGCTACACCTTC.

The chain couples TRBV6-1 to TRBJ2-7; 14 bases align to TRBD2. From germline, CDR1 is MNHNS and CDR2 SASEGT. The CDR3 loop spans 17 amino acids. The V gene end was trimmed by 3 bases and the J gene end by 2 bases; junction bases not matched to a gene: 6. In DNA form, the CDR3 reads TGTGCCAGCAGTGAGGGGACTAGCGGGAGTAAAACCTACGAGCAGTACTTC. Encoded protein: CASSEGTSGSKTYEQYF.

A single count supports this clone. The CDR3 spells CASKGTENTEAFF. CDR3 bases: TGTGCCAGCAAAGGGACAGAGAACACTGAAGCTTTCTTT. The chain joins TRBV2 to TRBJ1-1; 7 nucleotides align to TRBD1. CDR3 length: 13 amino acids. From germline, CDR1 is SNHLY and CDR2 FYNNEI. V shed 7 bases, J shed 1 base, and the junction held 3 bases outside the gene matches.

The chain carries TRBV2 and TRBJ1-1; tentatively, D is TRBD1 (6 bases). Germline loops: CDR1 SNHLY, CDR2 FYNNEI. V lost 8 bases and J 7 bases, leaving 20 bases between the germline ends. This CDR3 contains 14 residues. The CDR3 coding sequence is TGTGCCAGCGTAGGGGGGGCCAGCGAAGATGAAGCTTTCTTT. Translation: CASVGGASEDEAFF.

CDR3 protein: CASSLETSGATSYNEQFF. CDR3 DNA sequence: TGCGCCAGCAGCCTTGAAACTAGCGGGGCAACCTCCTACAATGAGCAGTTCTTC. The chain employs TRBV4-1 and TRBJ2-1, with 10 bases lining up with TRBD2. Germline values: CDR1 MGHRA, CDR2 YSYEKL. The length of the CDR3 is 18 residues. The J segment lost 0 bases and the V segment lost 4 bases, leaving 9 bases of the junction unmatched.

V gene TRBV7-9 combines with J gene TRBJ1-2; D may be TRBD1 (5 bases). The CDR3 totals 12 residues. Germline V lookup: CDR1 SEHNR, CDR2 FQNEAQ (reference sequence). V lost 3 bases and J 14 bases, leaving 16 bases between the germline ends. In DNA, the CDR3 is TGTGCCAGCAGCTTGTGGCAGGGATCAGATACCTTC. Residues: CASSLWQGSDTF.

V is TRBV15 and J is TRBJ2-1, with 9 nucleotides matching TRBD1. The CDR3 contains 15 residues. In germline, CDR1 is LNHNV, CDR2 YYDKDF (reference sequence). After removal of 2 bases from V and 12 bases from J, the junction contained 11 bases not matched to a gene. CDR3 sequence: CATSRLRQGGSSQFF. CDR3 nucleotide sequence: TGTGCCACCAGCAGACTTAGACAGGGGGGTTCGTCGCAGTTCTTC.

The sample holds a few counts of this clone. The J gene is TRBJ1-2, the V gene TRBV11-1; D unclear. The V gene's germline CDR1 is SGHAT and CDR2 FQDESV (reference sequence). V was pared by 5 bases and J by 2 bases, with 12 bases between. The CDR3 sequence is 14 residues long. CDR3 coding DNA: TGTGCCAGCAGCCCACCCGGGAACAACTATGGCTACACCTTC. Protein product: CASSPPGNNYGYTF.

This clone appeared a few times. The gene calls are TRBV3-1 (or the pseudogene TRBV3-2) and TRBJ2-2; 7 bases line up with TRBD2. This CDR3 is 14 amino acids long. Germline V gene data show CDR1 as LGHDT and CDR2 as YNNKEL (reference sequence). With 2 bases clipped from V and 5 bases from J, the junction kept 2 bases outside the gene matches. CDR3 sequence (DNA): TGTGCCAGCAGCCAACCTAGCGGTACCGGGGAGCTGTTTTTT. It specifies CASSQPSGTGELFF.

The CDR3 is CSARVEGTKYF. For the CDR3, the DNA is TGCAGTGCTAGAGTGGAAGGGACTAAGTACTTC. This chain connects TRBV20-1 to TRBJ2-5; TRBD2 matches 7 bases. This CDR3 comprises 11 residues. Germline V gene sequence: CDR1 DFQATT, CDR2 SNEGSKA (reference sequence). Unmatched junction bases numbered 5, after V lost 1 base and J lost 12 bases.